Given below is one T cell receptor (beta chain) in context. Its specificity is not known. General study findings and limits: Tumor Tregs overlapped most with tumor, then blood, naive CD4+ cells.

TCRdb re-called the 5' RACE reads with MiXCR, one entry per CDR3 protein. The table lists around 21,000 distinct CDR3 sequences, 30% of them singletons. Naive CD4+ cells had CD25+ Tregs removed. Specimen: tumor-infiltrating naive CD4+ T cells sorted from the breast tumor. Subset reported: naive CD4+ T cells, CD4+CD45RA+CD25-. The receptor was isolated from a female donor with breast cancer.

CDR3 nucleotide sequence: TGTGCCAGCAGTTACGATGCCGGGACAGGGCGGTACTTC. This codes for CASSYDAGTGRYF. The gene calls are TRBV6-5 and TRBJ2-7; TRBD1 matches at 9 bases. The junction had 8 bases not matched to a gene; V was cut back by 2 bases and J by 12 bases. Germline CDR1 is MNHEY and CDR2 is SVGAGI. This CDR3 spans 13 amino acids.